A selection of T cell receptor beta chains follows, all from one sample in a study of cytomegalovirus exposure and HLA in healthy donors. TCRdb's copy holds only in-frame clones and misses some; the assay was immunoSEQ multiplex PCR. The sample includes roughly 200,000 clones, 70% to 85% of them seen just once. The sequencing input was PBMCs. The receptors stem from a man between 50 and 59 years old in good health and CMV-seronegative. CDR3s include the opening cysteine and the closing phenylalanine or tryptophan. Fields, in order: V gene, J gene, clone size, D gene, CDR3 DNA, CDR3 protein. D genes are given only for firm matches. Part of the rows lack a size; the others show once, few, many or a class for expanded clones.

>TRBV29-1|TRBJ1-1|NA|TRBD1
TGCAGCGCCCGTACAGGGGTAACTGAAGCTTTCTTT
CSARTGVTEAFF
>TRBV5-4|TRBJ1-2|NA|NA
TGTGCCAGCAGCTGGTGGGGAGGCGGAGGCTACACCTTC
CASSWWGGGGYTF
>TRBV27|TRBJ2-7|NA|TRBD2
TGTGCCAGCAGTTTTTGGGGGGGGTCCTACGAGCAGTACTTC
CASSFWGGSYEQYF
>TRBV9|TRBJ2-1|NA|TRBD2
TGTGCCAGCAGCCGAAGACTTGGGGTCACTAGCGGGAGGGACAATGAGCAGTTCTTC
CASSRRLGVTSGRDNEQFF
>TRBV5-1|TRBJ2-3|NA|TRBD2
TGCGCCAGCAGCTTACGGACTAGCGGAAAATCTAGCACAGATACGCAGTATTTT
CASSLRTSGKSSTDTQYF
>TRBV6-5|TRBJ2-7|once|NA
TGTGCCACCCTAGTCTCCCACGAGCAGTACTTC
CATLVSHEQYF
>TRBV27|TRBJ1-2|NA|NA
TGTGCCAGCAGTTTATCCAGGGACTATGGCTACACCTTC
CASSLSRDYGYTF
>TRBV19|TRBJ2-7|NA|TRBD1
TGTGCCAGCCGACAGGGGAACTCCTACGAGCAGTACTTC
CASRQGNSYEQYF
>TRBV4-2|TRBJ2-7|NA|TRBD1
TGTGCCAGCAGCCCGGACAGGGGCTACGAGCAGTACTTC
CASSPDRGYEQYF
>TRBV6-1|TRBJ2-3|NA|NA
TGTGCCAGCAGTGATTTGAGCGGGACACCCACAGATACGCAGTATTTT
CASSDLSGTPTDTQYF
>TRBV4-1|TRBJ2-7|NA|TRBD2
TGCGCCAGCAGCCAACTACTGGCGGGAGTTTTCTACGAGCAGTACTTC
CASSQLLAGVFYEQYF
>TRBV10-3|TRBJ2-2|NA|NA
TGTGCCATCAGTCCCGGACACAACACCGGGGAGCTGTTTTTT
CAISPGHNTGELFF
>TRBV5-1|TRBJ2-5|NA|TRBD1
TGCGCCAGCAGCTTCACGGAGACAGGGGGAGAGACCCAGTACTTC
CASSFTETGGETQYF
>TRBV4-1|TRBJ2-3|NA|TRBD2
TGCGCCAGCAGCCAATTAACGGGACTAGCGGGGCCAGATACGCAGTATTTT
CASSQLTGLAGPDTQYF
>TRBV7-2|TRBJ1-3|NA|NA
TGTGCCAGCAGCGCCCCACAGGGATCTGGAAACACCATATATTTT
CASSAPQGSGNTIYF
>TRBV18|TRBJ2-7|NA|NA
TGTGCCAGCTCACCGTCCAGCGGCGACTACGAGCAGTACTTC
CASSPSSGDYEQYF
>TRBV28|TRBJ2-7|NA|NA
TGTGCCAGCAGCGAGAGACAGGTGGCATCCTACGAGCAGTACTTC
CASSERQVASYEQYF
>TRBV2|TRBJ2-4|NA|NA
TGTGCCAGCAAGGGGGGGGGATTAGCCAAAAACATTCAGTACTTC
CASKGGGLAKNIQYF
>TRBV19|TRBJ1-5|NA|NA
TGTGCCAGTAGTATAGTCAGGGTTAATCAGCCCCAGCATTTT
CASSIVRVNQPQHF
>TRBV7-9|TRBJ2-7|NA|NA
TGTGCCAGCAGCTTAGGGGCACTCTACGAGCAGTACTTC
CASSLGALYEQYF
>TRBV7-9|TRBJ2-7|NA|TRBD2
TGTGCCAGCAGCCCGCCAGGGACTAGCGGGTACGAGCAGTACTTC
CASSPPGTSGYEQYF
>TRBV4-2|TRBJ2-1|NA|TRBD2
TGTGCCAGCAGCAAATTAGCGGGAGGGCCCTTCAATGAGCAGTTCTTC
CASSKLAGGPFNEQFF
>TRBV5-1|TRBJ2-3|NA|NA
TGCGCCAGCAGCTTGGCCGAGGGCCCAGGAGGCACAGATACGCAGTATTTT
CASSLAEGPGGTDTQYF
>TRBV5-1|TRBJ1-5|NA|NA
TGCGCCAGCAGCCCCGGGGGTGCGGGGGGGAGCAATCAGCCCCAGCATTTT
CASSPGGAGGSNQPQHF
>TRBV7-9|TRBJ2-1|NA|TRBD2
TGTGCCAGCAGCGCCGCCGGGACTAGTTGGTCTGAGCAGTTCTTC
CASSAAGTSWSEQFF
>TRBV29-1|TRBJ1-2|NA|NA
TGCAGCGTTGAAGCGGTACGAGGACAGAGAAACTATGGCTACACCTTC
CSVEAVRGQRNYGYTF
>TRBV5-1|TRBJ2-7|NA|NA
TGCGCCAGCAGGAGGGGGGAGCAGTACTTC
CASRRGEQYF
>TRBV30|TRBJ1-3|NA|TRBD1
TGTGCCTGGAGCAGGGGGCAGACTGGAAACACCATATATTTT
CAWSRGQTGNTIYF
>TRBV28|TRBJ2-1|NA|TRBD2
TGTGCCAGCAGTCTACTAGCGGGAGGGATCGGCAATGAGCAGTTCTTC
CASSLLAGGIGNEQFF
>TRBV7-9|TRBJ2-2|once|NA
TGTGCCAGTAGCTTCGGGAGTTCGCTGTTTTTT
CASSFGSSLFF
>TRBV6-5|TRBJ2-1|once|NA
TGTGCCAGCAGTTACGATCCGGGACTCCTACCCTTGGAGCAGTTCTTC
CASSYDPGLLPLEQFF
>TRBV11-2|TRBJ2-3|NA|NA
TGTGCCAGCAGCTTGGACAGAAGCCTTAGCACAGATACGCAGTATTTT
CASSLDRSLSTDTQYF
>TRBV5-1|TRBJ2-7|NA|TRBD1
TGCGCCAGCAGCTTGTTCCCACTAGGCCGGGACAGGGGAAACGAGCAGTACTTC
CASSLFPLGRDRGNEQYF
>TRBV7-9|TRBJ2-1|NA|NA
TGTGCCAGCAGCTTAAGCCTCACCTTTAGCTCCTACAATGAGCAGTTCTTC
CASSLSLTFSSYNEQFF
>TRBV2|TRBJ2-6|NA|NA
TGTGCCAGCACCGTGAGCCTCTCTGGGGCCAACGTCCTGACTTTC
CASTVSLSGANVLTF
>TRBV7-9|TRBJ1-1|NA|TRBD1
TGTGCCAGCAGTTCGGGACAGGGGAAAGCTTTCTTT
CASSSGQGKAFF
>TRBV7-9|TRBJ2-7|NA|NA
TGTGCCACCTCAGGGGATGGGTACGAGCAGTACTTC
CATSGDGYEQYF
>TRBV19|TRBJ1-5|NA|NA
TGTGCCAGTAGTTTGACCGGGACATTAGCCCCTCATCAGCCCCAGCATTTT
CASSLTGTLAPHQPQHF
>TRBV12-5|TRBJ2-1|NA|TRBD2
TGTGCTAGTGGCCCCGGGACTAGCGCCGACAATGAGCAGTTCTTC
CASGPGTSADNEQFF